This paragraph reports one T cell receptor (beta chain). Antigen: not known. This sample is part of a study of CD8+CD57+ T cells in acquired aplastic anemia. Selection for sequencing was limited to patients who had shown CD8+CD57+ cell expansion by flow cytometry. A severe acquired aplastic anemia diagnosis applied to all patients. Findings and limits, study-wide: Some 29 shared CD8+ CDR3s appeared highly expressed within patients' immunodominant clones. Controls did not differ significantly from patients in CD8+ Simpson's diversity.

CDR3 length: 13 amino acids. Germline CDR1 reads SNHLY; CDR2 reads FYNNEI. Deletions cut 7 bases from V and 1 base from J, with 10 bases between. TCR beta VDJ and CDR3 profiles were obtained from a genomic DNA template. MiXCR, run by TCRdb on the reads, gives a single entry per CDR3 protein. This sample has some 180,000 distinct CDR3 sequences, with around 60% found just once. V usage is TRBV2 and J usage is TRBJ1-1; D gene ambiguous. The source is a human donor with aplastic anemia. The sample consisted of sorted CD4+, CD8+, or CD8+CD57+ T cells (not recorded which) from PBMCs. CDR3 in amino acids: CASKRLSNTEAFF. CDR3 in DNA: TGTGCCAGCAAGAGGTTATCGAACACTGAAGCTTTCTTT.